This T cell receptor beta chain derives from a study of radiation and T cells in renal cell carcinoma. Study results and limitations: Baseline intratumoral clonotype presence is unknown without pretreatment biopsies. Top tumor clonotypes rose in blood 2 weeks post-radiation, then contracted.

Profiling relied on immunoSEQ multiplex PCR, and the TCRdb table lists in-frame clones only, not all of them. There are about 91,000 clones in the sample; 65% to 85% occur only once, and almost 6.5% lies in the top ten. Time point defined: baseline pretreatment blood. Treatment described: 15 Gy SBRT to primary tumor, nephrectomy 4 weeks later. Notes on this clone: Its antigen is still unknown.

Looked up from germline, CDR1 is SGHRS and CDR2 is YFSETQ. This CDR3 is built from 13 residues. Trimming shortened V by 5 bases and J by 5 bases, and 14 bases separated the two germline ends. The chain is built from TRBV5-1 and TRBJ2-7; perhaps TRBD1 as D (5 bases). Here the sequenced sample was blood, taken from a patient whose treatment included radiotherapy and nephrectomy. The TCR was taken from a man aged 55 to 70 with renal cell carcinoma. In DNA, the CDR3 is TGCGCCAGCAGAATGGTAGGGGTGGACGAGCAGTACTTC. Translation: CASRMVGVDEQYF.